Presented here are 25 T cell receptor beta chains from one specimen sequenced in a study of cytomegalovirus exposure and HLA in healthy donors. The PCR contained 60 Vbeta and 13 Jbeta primers. Profiled with immunoSEQ multiplex PCR; TCRdb holds only in-frame clones, not every one. Altogether under 200,000 clones are present, approximately 85% being singletons, with the ten largest covering over 2%. The sample consisted of PBMCs. The source of these receptors is a woman between 45 and 65 years old in good health and CMV-seronegative.

For this clone: One end of the junction is discordant with germline, which a read error may explain. V and J are TRBV7-9 and TRBJ1-2; 11 bases agree with TRBD1. Germline loops: CDR1 SEHNR, CDR2 FQNEAQ (reference sequence). The CDR3 is made up of 18 amino acids. CDR3 coding DNA: TGTTCCAGCAGCTTAGGACAGGGGGCACTTGCGCTGAACTATGGCTACACCTTC. Its protein is CSSSLGQGALALNYGYTF.

This clone was seen once. The chain uses TRBV13 and TRBJ2-5, with TRBD2 matching over 10 bases. The ends lost 2 bases at V and 7 bases at J; junction bases unmatched: 7. This CDR3 is built from 15 residues. Germline V gives CDR1 PRHDT, CDR2 FYEKMQ (reference sequence). Written as DNA, the CDR3 is TGTGCCAGCAGCTTAATCACCAGCGGGAGGGGGACCCAGTACTTC. Translated, it gives CASSLITSGRGTQYF.

The chain uses TRBV7-2 and TRBJ2-3; D unclear. In germline, CDR1 is SGHTA, CDR2 FQGNSA. The CDR3 consists of 16 residues. The V end was cut by 0 bases, the J end by 0 bases, with 10 bases between. CDR3 loop: CASSLAGDTSTDTQYF. CDR3 nucleotide sequence: TGTGCCAGCAGCTTAGCGGGTGACACTAGCACAGATACGCAGTATTTT.

This chain links TRBV5-3 with TRBJ2-1; 11 nucleotides line up with TRBD2. TRBV5-3 is an ORF; its function is uncertain. CDR3 length: 15 residues. Trimming removed 0 bases from V and 5 bases from J; junction bases left unmatched: 1. CDR3 region: CARSLETSGDNEQFF. The CDR3 DNA is TGTGCCAGAAGCTTGGAGACTAGCGGGGACAATGAGCAGTTCTTC.

The chain couples TRBV11-2 to TRBJ2-7, with a possible D match to TRBD1 (6 bases). From germline, CDR1 is SGHAT and CDR2 FQNNGV. Trimming removed 2 bases at V and 0 bases at J, with 23 bases between. The CDR3 has 19 amino acids. CDR3 nucleotides: TGTGCCAGCAGCTTAAGGGAAGGGGGTTACGGCCCTAGCTCCTACGAGCAGTACTTC. Translated: CASSLREGGYGPSSYEQYF. Drawing the rest from reference TRBV11-2 and TRBJ2-7, the complete variable domain is EAGVAQSPRYKIIEKRQSVAFWCNPISGHATLYWYQQILGQGPKLLIQFQNNGVVDDSQLPKDRFSAERLKGVDSTLKIQPAKLEDSAVYLCASSLREGGYGPSSYEQYFGPGTRLTVT.

The chain carries TRBV2 and TRBJ2-7; D not certain. Trimming removed 2 bases from V and 2 bases from J, with 4 bases in between. This CDR3 comprises 12 residues. Per germline, CDR1 SNHLY and CDR2 FYNNEI. The CDR3 DNA sequence: TGTGCCAGCAGTGAACCAGCCTACGAGCAGTACTTC. This codes for CASSEPAYEQYF.

V and J are TRBV2 and TRBJ2-3, with a possible D match to TRBD2 (6 bases). Germline-derived CDR1 and CDR2 are SNHLY and FYNNEI. V was cut by 2 bases and J by 1 base, with 13 bases left in between. There are 16 residues in the CDR3. The CDR3 is CASSEYGGVGTDTQYF. CDR3 in DNA: TGTGCCAGCAGTGAATACGGCGGGGTGGGCACAGATACGCAGTATTTT.

The rearrangement uses TRBV5-1 and TRBJ1-2; D not resolved. V was clipped by 1 base and J by 3 bases, with 13 bases between them. This CDR3 has 15 amino acids. CDR1 and CDR2 (germline): SGHRS, YFSETQ. The CDR3 reads CASSLKPGGDYGYTF. CDR3 bases: TGCGCCAGCAGCTTGAAGCCAGGTGGTGACTATGGCTACACCTTC.

The chain uses TRBV5-1 and TRBJ2-2; 9 nucleotides agree with TRBD2. In germline, CDR1 is SGHRS, CDR2 YFSETQ. CDR3 size: 18 residues. V lost 1 base, J lost 0 bases, and 7 bases stayed unmatched. CDR3 in DNA: TGCGCCAGCAGCTTGTACATCGGCGGGAGGGCGAACACCGGGGAGCTGTTTTTT. Encoded protein: CASSLYIGGRANTGELFF.

The chain recombines TRBV14 with TRBJ2-5; D not resolved. Deletions cut 4 bases from V and 7 bases from J, with 4 bases between. The CDR3 has 10 residues. Germline lookup yields CDR1 SGHDN and CDR2 FVKESK. CDR3 loop: CASSPRTQYF. For the CDR3, the DNA is TGTGCCAGCAGCCCTAGGACCCAGTACTTC.

The gene calls are TRBV19 and TRBJ2-3; TRBD2 agrees at 8 bases. The CDR3 extends over 15 amino acids. Germline trimming cut 2 bases from V and 4 bases from J; bases unmatched to any gene: 5. Germline V gives CDR1 LNHDA, CDR2 SQIVND (reference sequence). The CDR3 DNA reads TGTGCCAGTAGTATACCCCTAGCGGGCTCAGATACGCAGTATTTT. This codes for CASSIPLAGSDTQYF.

The chain uses TRBV11-2 and TRBJ2-7; D is perhaps TRBD2 (5 bases). Germline V gene sequence: CDR1 SGHAT, CDR2 FQNNGV. The CDR3 sequence is 13 residues long. V was clipped by 5 bases and J by 4 bases, with 12 bases between them. CDR3 DNA sequence: TGTGCCAGCAGCCGTGGGCCGGGGTACGAGCAGTACTTC. This encodes CASSRGPGYEQYF.

This clone was counted once. The V gene is TRBV7-7, the J gene TRBJ2-5; a possible D gene is TRBD2 (7 bases). The end of the DNA aligns better with TRBJ2-7, so the J call may be wrong. The germline V gene encodes CDR1 SSHAT and CDR2 FNYEAQ (reference sequence). This CDR3 region has 14 residues. CDR3 sequence reads: CASSLQGGDYEQYF. CDR3 coding DNA: TGTGCCAGCAGCTTACAAGGGGGGGATTACGAGCAGTACTTC.

The rearrangement links TRBV4-3 to TRBJ1-5; TRBD1 might be the D (6 bases). V was trimmed by 0 bases and J by 7 bases, leaving 19 bases between them. This CDR3 is 17 amino acids long. Germline V gene sequence: CDR1 LGHNA, CDR2 YSLEER. The CDR3 DNA follows: TGCGCCAGCAGCCAAGACTTGACGGGGGGGCTAGGGCAGCCCCAGCATTTT. Protein product: CASSQDLTGGLGQPQHF.

The chain joins TRBV5-1 to TRBJ2-1; 14 bases are a match to TRBD2. The V and J ends lost 2 bases and 7 bases, in that order; junction bases with no gene match: 5. Germline V gene sequence: CDR1 SGHRS, CDR2 YFSETQ. The CDR3 is made up of 16 amino acids. The CDR3 loop reads CASSFAGTSGRNEQFF. As DNA, the CDR3 is TGCGCCAGCAGCTTCGCCGGGACTAGCGGGAGAAATGAGCAGTTCTTC.

Concerning this clone itself: Other DNA sequences in the sample encode the same CDR3. The J gene is TRBJ2-3, the V gene TRBV2, with D possibly TRBD2 on 5 matching bases. V was clipped by 1 base and J by 4 bases, with 21 bases between them. The germline V gene has CDR1 SNHLY and CDR2 FYNNEI. This CDR3 region has 18 residues. The CDR3 DNA is TGTGCCAGCAGTGAAGGGACTCGTGCTCGCAACCCCCCAGATACGCAGTATTTT. Its protein is CASSEGTRARNPPDTQYF.

V gene TRBV28 combines with J gene TRBJ1-4, with no clear D. This CDR3 is built from 13 residues. Germline CDR1 and CDR2: MDHEN and SYDVKM. Trimming pared 3 bases from V and 9 bases from J, leaving 11 bases between. The CDR3 is CASSFSGSKKLFF. The CDR3 nucleotides read TGTGCCAGCAGTTTTAGCGGCTCCAAAAAACTGTTTTTT.

The chain employs TRBV10-2 and TRBJ2-5; the D gene is possibly TRBD1 (5 bases). The CDR3 consists of 13 residues. The germline CDR1 and CDR2 sequences are WSHSY and SAAADI. V dropped 4 bases and J dropped 5 bases, with 11 bases sitting between them. The CDR3 coding sequence is TGCGCCAGCAGTGTAGGCAGGGTTGAGACCCAGTACTTC. Its translation: CASSVGRVETQYF.

This clone has just one count. The CDR3: CASSLGQAVYNEQFF. As DNA, the CDR3 is TGTGCCAGCAGCTTAGGACAGGCTGTATACAATGAGCAGTTCTTC. The rearrangement links TRBV7-9 to TRBJ2-1; D perhaps matches TRBD1 (6 bases). V lost 1 base and J 4 bases, leaving 11 bases between the germline ends. This CDR3 contains 15 residues. Germline V gives CDR1 SEHNR, CDR2 FQNEAQ (reference sequence).

This clone was picked up one time. The V call is TRBV27, the J call TRBJ2-7, with 9 bases identical to TRBD2. The germline CDR1 and CDR2 sequences are MNHEY and SMNVEV (reference sequence). With V trimmed by 4 bases and J by 4 bases, 5 bases remained unmatched. This CDR3 region has 14 residues. This chain's CDR3 is CASSWAGGPYEQYF. DNA of the CDR3: TGTGCCAGCAGTTGGGCGGGAGGGCCTTACGAGCAGTACTTC.

This clone occurred a few times. J is TRBJ2-3 and V is TRBV7-9; 7 bases are a match to TRBD2. This CDR3 spans 14 amino acids. The trim removed 5 bases at V and 0 bases at J, leaving 2 bases unmatched. Germline-derived CDR1 and CDR2 are SEHNR and FQNEAQ (reference sequence). CDR3 DNA sequence: TGTGCCAGCAGCCCGGGACTAAGCACAGATACGCAGTATTTT. Translation: CASSPGLSTDTQYF.

This clone was seen a handful of times. V usage is TRBV5-1 and J usage is TRBJ2-2, with D tentatively TRBD1 (6 bases). The CDR3 has 14 amino acids. V was shortened by 4 bases and J by 2 bases, with 9 bases between the two germline ends. CDR1 is SGHRS, CDR2 YFSETQ, per germline. Written as DNA, the CDR3 is TGCGCCAGCAGCCGGGACACAAACACCGGGGAGCTGTTTTTT. The encoded protein is CASSRDTNTGELFF.

V gene TRBV6-5 combines with J gene TRBJ2-2; 7 bases are shared with TRBD2. V shed 6 bases, J shed 5 bases, and the junction held 9 bases outside the gene matches. CDR1 is MNHEY, CDR2 SVGAGI, per germline. This CDR3 has 15 residues. The CDR3: CASRSGGQGTGELFF. CDR3 bases: TGTGCCAGCAGGTCGGGAGGCCAGGGAACCGGGGAGCTGTTTTTT.

This rearrangement joins TRBV25-1 to TRBJ1-5; possibly TRBD1 for D (5 bases). The germline gives CDR1 MGHDK, CDR2 SYGVNS. V was shortened by 9 bases and J by 1 base, with 10 bases between the two germline ends. The CDR3 is 13 residues long. The CDR3, as DNA: TGTGCCAGTACGGGGGGGAGCAATCAGCCCCAGCATTTT. This translates into CASTGGSNQPQHF.

V gene TRBV27 combines with J gene TRBJ1-4; D unresolved. Between the trimmed V and J ends, which lost 4 bases and 8 bases, there was a span of 11 bases. CDR1 and CDR2 (germline): MNHEY, SMNVEV (reference sequence). CDR3 size: 13 residues. This CDR3 reads CASSSLTREKLFF. The CDR3 DNA is TGTGCCAGCAGTTCCCTTACGAGAGAAAAACTGTTTTTT.